These T cell receptor beta chains were read from a single sample in a study of regulatory T cells in long-lasting Graves disease. TCRdb re-called the multiplex PCR reads through MiXCR, storing one row per CDR3 protein. The table includes 400,000 to 500,000 distinct CDR3 sequences, roughly 17% detected once. In addition, the sample was reused for a study of T cells in Graves' hyperthyroidism and ophthalmopathy.

Source: peripheral blood mononuclear cells (PBMCs), taken at new diagnosis, from a patient treated with antithyroid drugs. Source of these receptors: a woman aged 18-29 years with Graves disease. Both conserved end residues are trimmed from each CDR3. Only part of the rows carry a size: once, few, many, or a class if the clone is expanded.

NA | TRBJ2-6 | TRBV3-1 | ASGFSGANVLT
many | TRBJ2-3 | TRBV27 | ASRSAGSTDTQY
NA | TRBJ2-1 | TRBV11-3 | ASSFWRESYNEQF
many | TRBJ1-2 | TRBV15 | ATSRVSVRSGYT
few | TRBJ1-4 | TRBV18 | ASSWDRGDEKLF
NA | TRBJ2-1 | TRBV11-1 | ASSTGTTSLGYNEQF
many | TRBJ1-2 | TRBV7-9 | ASSRGTNYGYT
few | TRBJ2-5 | TRBV27 | AGSLVAGGPQTQY
NA | TRBJ1-3 | TRBV19 | ASSFLQGNTIY
many | TRBJ2-7 | TRBV20-1 | SARALLAGYEQY
NA | TRBJ1-5 | TRBV6-2/TRBV6-3 | ASRGRGGSQPQH
many | TRBJ2-7 | TRBV2 | ASSGARERTREQY
NA | TRBJ2-3 | TRBV18 | ASSPRSRGTDTQY
NA | TRBJ2-1 | TRBV10-1 | ASSNREPYNEQF
many | TRBJ1-5 | TRBV6-1 | ASSTGGSYQPQH
few | TRBJ1-2 | TRBV14 | ASSPGQGPLLANYGYT
NA | TRBJ2-1 | TRBV19 | ASRPGQTNEQF
few | TRBJ1-6 | TRBV2 | ASSGFRGSYNSPLH
many | TRBJ2-7 | TRBV20-1 | SARGPGLASDYEQY
few | TRBJ2-1 | TRBV20-1 | SGRSSGGTYNEQF
NA | TRBJ2-3 | TRBV7-2 | ASSLVGHSTDTQY
few | TRBJ2-5 | TRBV2 | AGDIQRAPEETQY
NA | TRBJ2-3 | TRBV4-1 | ASSQGSTPRGDTQY
many | TRBJ2-7 | TRBV12-3/TRBV12-4 | ASTWGGTAYEQY
many | TRBJ2-1 | TRBV7-3 | ASSTKGALAF
few | TRBJ1-1 | TRBV6-1 | ASSVPGNTEAF
NA | TRBJ2-1 | TRBV11-2 | ASSLGSGAYNEQF
many | TRBJ2-1 | TRBV28 | ASSLMAGKQF
many | TRBJ1-2 | TRBV7-9 | ASSLQGAAYGYT
many | NA | TRBV7-3 | ASSLGIDRKETQY
many | TRBJ2-1 | TRBV19 | ASRPLAAGGDEQF
many | TRBJ2-5 | TRBV13 | ASSPARDSQGETQY
few | TRBJ1-1 | TRBV9 | ASSVGLMNTEAF
few | TRBJ2-2 | TRBV29-1 | SGGPRSGELF
NA | TRBJ1-6 | TRBV6-2/TRBV6-3 | ASSYSNLNSPLH
many | TRBJ2-7 | TRBV20-1 | SARPGLAVYEQY
many | TRBJ2-7 | TRBV15 | ATSEGVSYEQY